This T cell receptor (beta chain) was identified in a study of T-cell reconstitution after alpha-beta-depleted transplantation in children. Preparation of the TCRbeta library used unique molecular identifiers. TCRdb re-called the PCR reads with MiXCR, one entry per CDR3 protein. The sample records 220,000 or so distinct CDR3 sequences, 7.5% to 9.5% being singletons. V was pared by 7 bases and J by 0 bases, with 13 bases between. Germline CDR1 DFQATT, CDR2 SNEGSKA (reference sequence). The CDR3 totals 14 residues. The specimen was PBMCs, mostly from graft donor cells, collected 180 days after TCRalphabeta/CD19-depleted stem cell transplant. This sequence joins TRBV20-1 and TRBJ1-3; D remains unclear. This receptor was obtained from a male patient between 5 and 17 years old who had a stem cell transplant for acute lymphoblastic leukemia, so the T cells may come from the graft donor. In nucleotides, the CDR3 is TGCAGTGTCCGAAGGTTTGCCTCTGGAAACACCATATATTTT. It encodes CSVRRFASGNTIYF.